This T cell receptor (beta chain) was obtained from a study of T-cell reconstitution after alpha-beta-depleted transplantation in children (dated by TCRdb to the mid-2010s). Some background on the complete study: T-cell immune reconstitution after TCRalphabeta/CD19-depleted allogeneic hematopoietic cell transplantation in children was quantitatively tracked in the study by means of TCR repertoire profiling.

This clonotype was observed a handful of times. Its binding antigen is unknown. No base quality information exists; no much larger clone differs at one position. Receptors were amplified or captured by PCR. Sequencing was carried out with an Illumina HiSeq 2500. Molecular barcoding was employed in the preparation of TCR libraries, with unique molecular identifiers being used to normalize TCRbeta repertoire quantification. TCRdb reprocessed the public reads (quality trimming at Q25 with fastp, clone calling with MiXCR) and kept in-frame beta chains. Merged by CDR3 protein, the rows form single entries marked with the most common genes and DNA. The sample table lists 490,000 or so distinct CDR3 sequences, about 12% of them with a count of one. The top ten constitute around 5.6% of the sample. From a lookup of the germline V gene, CDR1 and CDR2 are SGDLS and YYNGEE. From its cysteine to its phenylalanine, the CDR3 spans 15 amino acids. CDR3 DNA only is kept here, 45 bases in frame from base 1. V ends up 2 bases short and J 2 bases short, with an unmatched junction base count of 6.

The specimen comprised PBMCs from the stem cell graft donor, sampled from the stem cell graft. The rearranged segments are TRBV9 and TRBJ2-5, with 7 middle bases fitting TRBD1. This receptor was taken from a human donor who donated a stem cell graft to a child with combined immunodeficiency. The CDR3 sequence is CASSVSGGIQETQYF. The nucleotides read TGTGCCAGCAGCGTGTCAGGGGGAATTCAAGAGACCCAGTACTTC.